This T cell receptor (beta chain) is drawn from a study of Ad26.COV2.S vaccination and SARS-CoV-2 variants. Study-wide findings and caveats: After vaccination, reports described spike-specific CD8+ and CD4+ T cell responses as showing substantial breadth.

The CDR3 has 15 amino acids. Unmatched junction bases numbered 16, after V lost 6 bases and J lost 12 bases. CDR1 and CDR2 (germline): WSHSY, SAAADI. Regarding treatment: about 20 received Ad26.COV2.S at low or high dose, single or two shots; about 5 received placebo; per-sample allocation not given. Sampling was performed 63 days after the first vaccine or placebo injection. Here immunoSEQ multiplex PCR was the method, and the copy in TCRdb shows in-frame clones only, minus some. Here the sample spans around 300,000 clones, roughly 90% being singletons. In the case of this clone: Its antigen is not identified.

The source of this sequence is a person between 18 and 65 years old who received the Ad26.COV2.S COVID-19 vaccine or a placebo. This chain connects TRBV10-2 to TRBJ2-1; 8 bases agree with TRBD2. This material consisted of peripheral blood, taken in a trial of Ad26.COV2.S vaccine versus placebo. The CDR3 here is CASSPGTSREGRQFF. In DNA, the CDR3 is TGCGCCAGCAGCCCCGGGACAAGTCGGGAGGGCCGGCAGTTCTTC.